This passage covers 20 T cell receptor beta chains from one sample sequenced in a study of shared clonotypes between healthy human individuals (dated by TCRdb to the early 2020s). The library was generated by the immunoSEQ multiplex PCR assay. Imported from immuneACCESS, the table was reduced by TCRdb to in-frame sequences with V and J called. These copies leave out some clones; in studies compared against another copy, an unresolved V gene accounts for under half, and the cause of the remainder is not known. The sample has approximately 2.1 million clones on record, approximately 95% of them singletons. About 0.41% of the sample comes from the top ten. The material sequenced was naive CD4+ T cells from PBMCs. Per the publication, the cell subset or site label means: CD45RA+ positively selected. These receptors were taken from a man aged 18 to 35 in good health. Some clones in this sample may be carry-over from other donors' samples.

The rearrangement uses TRBV7-3 and TRBJ1-5; D is undetermined. Trimming cost V 1 base and J 2 bases, with 15 bases left between them. Germline V gene sequence: CDR1 SGHTA, CDR2 FQGTGA. The CDR3 is made up of 17 amino acids. CDR3 sequence (DNA): TGTGCCAGCAGCTTAAACCTTTTTCCGGTGGGCAATCAGCCCCAGCATTTT. Protein product: CASSLNLFPVGNQPQHF.

The chain carries TRBV2 and TRBJ2-1; D may correspond to TRBD1 or TRBD2 (5 bases each). From germline, CDR1 is SNHLY and CDR2 FYNNEI. The CDR3 runs to 16 residues. Deletions cut 4 bases from V and 5 bases from J, with 18 bases between. The CDR3 protein is CASSARGPRTDNEQFF. DNA for the CDR3: TGTGCCAGCAGTGCCCGGGGCCCCCGGACGGACAATGAGCAGTTCTTC.

The J gene is TRBJ1-1, the V gene TRBV7-9; maybe TRBD1 (5 bases). Trimming cost V 1 base and J 10 bases, with 13 bases left between them. This CDR3 contains 13 residues. In germline, CDR1 is SEHNR, CDR2 FQNEAQ (reference sequence). The CDR3 loop is CASSLVATGGAFF. The DNA of the CDR3 is TGTGCCAGCAGCTTAGTTGCGACCGGGGGAGCTTTCTTT.

The chain joins TRBV5-1 to TRBJ2-5; D tentatively fits TRBD1 or TRBD2 (5 bases each). The CDR3 has 15 residues. Germline values: CDR1 SGHRS, CDR2 YFSETQ. V was trimmed by 0 bases and J by 2 bases, leaving 11 bases between them. This CDR3 reads CASSLEQGAQETQYF. The CDR3 DNA reads TGCGCCAGCAGCTTGGAGCAGGGAGCACAAGAGACCCAGTACTTC.

V and J are TRBV7-2 and TRBJ2-3, with no clear D. Per germline, CDR1 SGHTA and CDR2 FQGNSA. V was shortened by 4 bases and J by 6 bases, with 11 bases between the two germline ends. CDR3 length: 13 residues. The CDR3 is CASSSVYADTQYF. The CDR3 nucleotides are TGTGCCAGCAGCTCGGTTTACGCGGATACGCAGTATTTT.

The rearrangement uses TRBV28 and TRBJ2-7, with a weak D call TRBD1 (5 bases). The CDR3 sequence is 13 residues long. Trimming took 8 bases from V and 3 from J, leaving 14 bases between them. Germline V gene sequence: CDR1 MDHEN, CDR2 SYDVKM. The CDR3 here is CASLDISNYEQYF. The CDR3 DNA follows: TGTGCCAGCCTGGACATTAGTAACTACGAGCAGTACTTC.

V is TRBV4-3 and J is TRBJ2-5; 11 positions agree with TRBD1. The CDR3 consists of 16 residues. V trimming: 2 bases; J trimming: 2 bases; junction bases outside the gene matches: 4. Germline CDR1 reads LGHNA; CDR2 reads YSLEER. The chain's CDR3 is CASSQYGTGGQETQYF. CDR3 sequence (DNA): TGCGCCAGCAGCCAATACGGGACAGGGGGTCAAGAGACCCAGTACTTC.

This rearrangement joins TRBV6-1 to TRBJ2-7, with TRBD1 identical over 9 bases. The CDR3 extends over 15 amino acids. CDR1 is MNHNS, CDR2 SASEGT, per germline. V dropped 3 bases and J dropped 5; count of bases not matched to a gene: 8. DNA of the CDR3: TGTGCCAGCAGTGACTTAGGACAGGGGCTCAACGAGCAGTACTTC. Protein: CASSDLGQGLNEQYF.

The chain is built from TRBV4-2 and TRBJ2-1; 9 bases fit TRBD2. The V and J ends lost 4 bases and 8 bases, in that order; junction bases with no gene match: 12. Looked up from germline, CDR1 is LGHNA and CDR2 is YNFKEQ. The CDR3 runs to 16 residues. CDR3 DNA sequence: TGTGCCAGCAGCCCGGGACTAGCAGGCCCATTGGATGAGCAGTTCTTC. Translation: CASSPGLAGPLDEQFF.

The V call is TRBV9, the J call TRBJ1-5; no definite D call. This CDR3 contains 13 residues. Deletions cut 4 bases from V and 5 bases from J, with 10 bases between. The germline CDR1 and CDR2 sequences are SGDLS and YYNGEE. CDR3 loop: CASSLGPDQPQHF. The CDR3, as DNA: TGTGCCAGCAGCCTAGGGCCAGATCAGCCCCAGCATTTT.

The chain combines TRBV4-3 with TRBJ2-4, with TRBD1 as a possible D gene (5 bases). The CDR3 has 16 amino acids. The V end lost 1 base, the J end lost 3 bases, and 13 bases lay between the germline ends. The germline V gene has CDR1 LGHNA and CDR2 YSLEER. The CDR3 sequence: CASSQARGLGKNIQYF. Written as DNA, the CDR3 is TGCGCCAGCAGCCAAGCAAGGGGCCTAGGCAAAAACATTCAGTACTTC.

This clone was seen once. Other DNA sequences from this sample encode an identical CDR3 as well. This sequence joins TRBV18 and TRBJ2-1; D uncertain. From germline, CDR1 is KGHSH and CDR2 LQKENI. Trimming cost V 4 bases and J 4 bases, with 8 bases left between them. This CDR3 is 13 amino acids long. The CDR3: CASSLGQYNEQFF. The CDR3, as DNA: TGTGCCAGCTCACTAGGTCAGTACAATGAGCAGTTCTTC.

This clone came up once. This chain uses TRBV28 with TRBJ1-5, with 7 bases fitting TRBD1. Looked up from germline, CDR1 is MDHEN and CDR2 is SYDVKM. This CDR3 is 18 amino acids long. Germline trimming cut 4 bases from V and 0 bases from J; bases unmatched to any gene: 12. CDR3 region: CASSSNRGHYYSNQPQHF. The CDR3, as DNA: TGTGCCAGCAGTTCTAACAGGGGTCACTACTATAGCAATCAGCCCCAGCATTTT.

The J gene is TRBJ2-4, the V gene TRBV7-9; D tentatively reads TRBD1 or TRBD2 (5 bases each). Germline V gives CDR1 SEHNR, CDR2 FQNEAQ (reference sequence). The V end lost 3 bases, the J end lost 5 bases, and 11 bases lay between the germline ends. There are 14 residues in the CDR3. CDR3 in DNA: TGTGCCAGCAGCTTTGCCGGGACGGAAAACATTCAGTACTTC. Translated, it gives CASSFAGTENIQYF.

The rearrangement uses TRBV28 and TRBJ2-6; 9 nucleotides align to TRBD1. Germline CDR1 is MDHEN and CDR2 is SYDVKM. This CDR3 spans 14 amino acids. V lost 4 bases, J lost 12 bases, and 7 bases stayed unmatched. The CDR3 sequence is CASSSTGGAPVLTF. Written as DNA, the CDR3 is TGTGCCAGCAGTTCGACAGGGGGGGCCCCCGTCCTGACTTTC. The variable domain in full, with the rest retrieved from reference TRBV28 and TRBJ2-6, is DVKVTQSSRYLVKRTGEKVFLECVQDMDHENMFWYRQDPGLGLRLIYFSYDVKMKEKGDIPEGYSVSREKKERFSLILESASTNQTSMYLCASSSTGGAPVLTFGAGSRLTVL.

CDR3 sequence reads: CASSLDGTGFYEQYF. The CDR3 DNA follows: TGCGCCAGCAGCTTGGACGGGACAGGGTTCTACGAGCAGTACTTC. This chain connects TRBV5-1 to TRBJ2-7; 9 bases map to TRBD1. Unmatched junction bases numbered 4, after V lost 0 bases and J lost 3 bases. CDR3 length equals 15 residues. Germline V lookup: CDR1 SGHRS, CDR2 YFSETQ.

The chain uses TRBV27 and TRBJ1-1, with 8 bases aligning to TRBD1. Germline values: CDR1 MNHEY, CDR2 SMNVEV (reference sequence). This CDR3 has 14 residues. V lost 5 bases, J lost 5 bases, and 7 bases stayed unmatched. The CDR3 here is CASSRQGASTEAFF. In DNA, the CDR3 is TGTGCCAGCAGTCGGCAGGGGGCGTCGACTGAAGCTTTCTTT.

The rearrangement joins TRBV10-1 to TRBJ2-2, with TRBD1 as a possible D gene (5 bases). V gave up 2 bases and J gave up 4 bases, with 5 bases separating them. The V gene's germline CDR1 is WNHNN and CDR2 SYGVQD (reference sequence). This CDR3 comprises 13 residues. The DNA of the CDR3 is TGCGCCAGCAGTGAGAGGGGCACCGGGGAGCTGTTTTTT. Translated: CASSERGTGELFF.

V gene TRBV13 combines with J gene TRBJ2-6, with no clear D. Germline V lookup: CDR1 PRHDT, CDR2 FYEKMQ (reference sequence). The CDR3 covers 14 residues. With 0 bases removed from V and 5 bases from J, the gap between germline ends came to 5 bases. In DNA form, the CDR3 reads TGTGCCAGCAGCTTAGGGCGAAGGGCCAACGTCCTGACTTTC. The encoded protein is CASSLGRRANVLTF.

V gene TRBV7-9 combines with J gene TRBJ2-1; D possibly matches TRBD1 or TRBD2 (5 bases each). Germline V gives CDR1 SEHNR, CDR2 FQNEAQ (reference sequence). The V gene lost 4 bases and the J gene lost 4 bases, with 23 bases spanning the gap. This CDR3 is built from 18 residues. The CDR3 DNA sequence: TGTGCCAGCAGCTCTATGGGGACCCGGGACGGTACTTACAATGAGCAGTTCTTC. Translated: CASSSMGTRDGTYNEQFF. Full variable domain (outside the CDR3, taken from reference TRBV7-9 and TRBJ2-1): DTGVSQNPRHKITKRGQNVTFRCDPISEHNRLYWYRQTLGQGPEFLTYFQNEAQLEKSRLLSDRFSAERPKGSFSTLEIQRTEQGDSAMYLCASSSMGTRDGTYNEQFFGPGTRLTVL.